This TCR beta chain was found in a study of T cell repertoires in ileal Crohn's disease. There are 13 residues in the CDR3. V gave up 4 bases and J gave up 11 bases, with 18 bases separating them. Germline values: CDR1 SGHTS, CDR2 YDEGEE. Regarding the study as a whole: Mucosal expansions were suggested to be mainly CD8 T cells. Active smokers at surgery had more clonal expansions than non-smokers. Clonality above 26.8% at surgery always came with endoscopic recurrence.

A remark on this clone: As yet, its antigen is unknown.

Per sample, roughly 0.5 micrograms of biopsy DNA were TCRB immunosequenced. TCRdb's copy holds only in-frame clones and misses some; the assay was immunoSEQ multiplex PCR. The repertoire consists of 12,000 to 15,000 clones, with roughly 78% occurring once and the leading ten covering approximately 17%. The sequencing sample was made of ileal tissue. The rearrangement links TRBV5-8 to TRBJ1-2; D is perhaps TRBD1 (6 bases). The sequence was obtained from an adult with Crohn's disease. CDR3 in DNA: TGTGCCAGCAGCCCCGACAGGATTCAGCGGTACACCTTC. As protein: CASSPDRIQRYTF.